These T cell receptor beta chains were read from a single sample in a study of T cells in Graves' hyperthyroidism and ophthalmopathy. Each CDR3 protein is one row after TCRdb ran MiXCR on the multiplex PCR reads. The repertoire holds 400,000 to 550,000 distinct CDR3 sequences, with approximately 15% as singletons. Material for sequencing was blood. The receptor set was obtained from a young woman with Graves' hyperthyroidism. The CDR3 runs from the conserved cysteine through the conserved F or W. A D gene is named only where the DNA matches it firmly. Clone size, where shown, is once, few, many, or a class for clones that have expanded.

many	TRBJ2-5	TRBD1	TRBV30	CAWSPTGAREETQYF	TGTGCCTGGAGTCCGACAGGGGCCAGAGAAGAGACCCAGTACTTC
many	TRBJ2-3	NA	TRBV11-1	CASRPTGSTDTQYF	TGTGCCAGCCGACCGACGGGCAGCACAGATACGCAGTATTTT
NA	TRBJ2-3	TRBD2	TRBV5-1	CASSSPLAGDPDTQYF	TGCGCCAGCAGCTCGCCACTAGCGGGAGATCCAGATACGCAGTATTTT
NA	TRBJ2-3	NA	TRBV5-6	CASSLVGETADTQYF	TGTGCCAGCAGCTTGGTAGGGGAAACTGCAGATACGCAGTATTTT
many	TRBJ2-1	TRBD2	TRBV2	CASVVTSGGYNEQFF	TGTGCCAGCGTTGTGACTAGCGGGGGGTACAATGAGCAGTTCTTC
many	TRBJ1-1	NA	TRBV4-1	CASSQEGQPGNTEAFF	TGCGCCAGCAGCCAAGAAGGGCAACCTGGGAACACTGAAGCTTTCTTT
many	TRBJ1-1	NA	TRBV11-3	CASSLEPRTWAEAFF	TGTGCCAGCAGCTTAGAGCCTCGGACGTGGGCTGAAGCTTTCTTT
few	TRBJ2-4	TRBD2	TRBV9	CASSPGTSRAKNIQYF	TGTGCCAGCAGCCCAGGGACTAGTCGAGCCAAAAACATTCAGTACTTC
many	TRBJ2-7	TRBD2	TRBV4-1	CASSHGLAESLEQYF	TGCGCCAGCAGCCACGGACTAGCGGAGTCTTTGGAGCAGTACTTC
many	TRBJ1-4	NA	TRBV12-5	CASGLVSHRLTGEKLFF	TGTGCTAGTGGTTTGGTCTCGCACAGGTTAACGGGTGAAAAACTGTTTTTT
NA	TRBJ2-7	NA	TRBV11-1	CASSHDSSSYEQYF	TGTGCCAGCAGCCACGACTCTAGCTCCTACGAGCAGTACTTC
NA	TRBJ2-4	NA	TRBV12-3/TRBV12-4	CASNLLGDIQYF	TGTGCCAGCAACCTGCTCGGGGACATTCAGTACTTC
many	TRBJ1-2	NA	TRBV19	CASSIAGDGGYTF	TGTGCCAGTAGTATAGCGGGGGATGGTGGCTACACCTTC
few	TRBJ1-1	TRBD1	TRBV6-4	CASSLLTGDTEAFF	TGTGCCAGCAGCCTCCTGACAGGGGACACTGAAGCTTTCTTT
few	TRBJ1-2	NA	TRBV20-1	CSAPGDTF	TGCAGTGCTCCTGGGGACACCTTC
NA	TRBJ1-1	NA	TRBV25-1	CASCGVGTEAFF	TGTGCCAGCTGCGGGGTAGGCACTGAAGCTTTCTTT
few	TRBJ2-1	TRBD2	TRBV6-2/TRBV6-3	CASRLSSGRSNEQFF	TGTGCCAGCAGACTCTCTAGCGGGAGGTCGAATGAGCAGTTCTTC
NA	TRBJ1-1	NA	TRBV12-5	CASGTTGSGTEAFF	TGTGCTAGTGGGACCACAGGGAGCGGCACTGAAGCTTTCTTT
many	TRBJ2-1	TRBD2	TRBV12-3/TRBV12-4	CASSLSFTSGRAGGEQFF	TGTGCCAGCAGTCTCTCCTTCACTAGCGGGAGGGCCGGGGGAGAGCAGTTCTTC
NA	TRBJ1-4	NA	TRBV20-1	CSAPDIGIEKLFF	TGCAGTGCTCCCGACATTGGAATCGAAAAACTGTTTTTT
many	TRBJ2-3	TRBD2	TRBV7-3	CASSSVQAGVGTDTQYF	TGTGCCAGCAGCTCCGTCCAAGCGGGAGTCGGCACAGATACGCAGTATTTT
many	TRBJ1-1	NA	TRBV20-1	CSARGQGAEAFF	TGCAGTGCTAGAGGCCAGGGTGCTGAAGCTTTCTTT
NA	TRBJ2-1	TRBD2	TRBV5-1	CASSLEARREEVKFF	TGCGCCAGCAGCCTGGAGGCTAGACGGGAGGAAGTGAAGTTCTTC
many	TRBJ1-1	NA	TRBV7-3	CASSLRSARGENTEAFF	TGTGCCAGCAGCTTACGGTCCGCCAGGGGCGAGAACACTGAAGCTTTCTTT
many	TRBJ2-2	NA	TRBV19	CATRGDPNTGELFF	TGTGCCACTCGAGGGGACCCTAACACCGGGGAGCTGTTTTTT
many	TRBJ2-3	TRBD1	TRBV11-2	CASSLWDRESTDTQYF	TGTGCCAGCAGCTTATGGGACAGGGAAAGCACAGATACGCAGTATTTT
NA	TRBJ2-1	NA	TRBV7-9	CASSLGASTRDEQFF	TGTGCCAGCAGCTTAGGGGCCTCGACTAGGGATGAGCAGTTCTTC
many	TRBJ2-3	TRBD1	TRBV19	CASSTGGRRTTDTQYF	TGTGCCAGTAGTACAGGGGGCCGGCGGACCACAGATACGCAGTATTTT
many	TRBJ2-7	NA	TRBV30	CAWSDSGAREQYF	TGTGCCTGGAGTGATTCGGGCGCAAGGGAGCAGTACTTC
many	TRBJ2-3	TRBD2	TRBV2	CASNEVPETSANTQYF	TGTGCCAGCAACGAAGTTCCGGAGACTAGCGCCAATACGCAGTATTTT
few	TRBJ1-4	NA	TRBV6-2/TRBV6-3	CASSYSTGTRSEKLFF	TGTGCCAGCAGTTACTCTACCGGGACAAGAAGCGAAAAACTGTTTTTT
many	TRBJ1-6	NA	TRBV6-5	CASSYQGLYNSPLHF	TGTGCCAGCAGTTATCAGGGCCTCTATAATTCACCCCTCCACTTT
many	TRBJ2-7	NA	TRBV9	CASSAAGVSYYEQYF	TGTGCCAGCAGTGCGGCTGGGGTCTCGTACTACGAGCAGTACTTC
few	TRBJ1-4	NA	TRBV4-1	CASSQVGGPNYIQPNEKLFF	TGCGCCAGCAGCCAAGTTGGAGGGCCCAATTACATTCAACCTAATGAAAAACTGTTTTTT
many	TRBJ1-3	NA	TRBV10-2	CASSETGSGNTIYF	TGCGCCAGCAGTGAAACGGGCTCTGGAAACACCATATATTTT
few	TRBJ2-7	NA	TRBV7-8	CASSPRGPGSYEQYF	TGTGCCAGCAGCCCAAGGGGACCGGGCTCCTACGAGCAGTACTTC
many	TRBJ2-4	TRBD2	TRBV6-1	CASSFQRVAGGGNIQYF	TGTGCCAGCAGTTTCCAAAGGGTAGCGGGAGGCGGAAACATTCAGTACTTC
many	TRBJ1-2	NA	TRBV18	CASSPIQDSNYGYTF	TGTGCCAGCTCTCCCATTCAGGACTCCAACTATGGCTACACCTTC
NA	TRBJ1-3	NA	TRBV19	CASRFSTLSGNTIYF	TGTGCCAGTAGGTTCAGCACCCTCTCTGGAAACACCATATATTTT
few	TRBJ2-3	TRBD1	TRBV19	CASSIAGTGLTDTQYF	TGTGCCAGTAGTATAGCAGGGACAGGCCTCACAGATACGCAGTATTTT
many	TRBJ2-1	TRBD2	TRBV7-9	CASSPRGGSPASYNEQFF	TGTGCCAGCAGCCCCCGGGGCGGGAGTCCCGCCTCCTACAATGAGCAGTTCTTC
few	TRBJ2-1	NA	TRBV20-1	CSARGRAGNYNEQFF	TGCAGTGCTAGAGGACGGGCCGGGAACTACAATGAGCAGTTCTTC